This TCR beta chain was observed in a study of technical replicates of blood from several donors. Sequenced by immunoSEQ multiplex PCR; TCRdb stores in-frame clones only, minus some. In the table there are approximately 12,000 clones, roughly 94% of which are singletons. V gave up 0 bases and J gave up 7 bases, with 10 bases separating them. Germline V gene lookup returns CDR1 LGHNA and CDR2 YNFKEQ. This CDR3 contains 15 residues. This sequence was found in a human donor in good health. The sequencing sample was made of PBMCs. The chain recombines TRBV4-2 with TRBJ1-6; possibly TRBD1 for D (5 bases). The CDR3 here is CASSQEGRGNSPLHF. The CDR3 DNA sequence: TGTGCCAGCAGCCAAGAAGGAAGGGGAAATTCACCCCTCCACTTT.